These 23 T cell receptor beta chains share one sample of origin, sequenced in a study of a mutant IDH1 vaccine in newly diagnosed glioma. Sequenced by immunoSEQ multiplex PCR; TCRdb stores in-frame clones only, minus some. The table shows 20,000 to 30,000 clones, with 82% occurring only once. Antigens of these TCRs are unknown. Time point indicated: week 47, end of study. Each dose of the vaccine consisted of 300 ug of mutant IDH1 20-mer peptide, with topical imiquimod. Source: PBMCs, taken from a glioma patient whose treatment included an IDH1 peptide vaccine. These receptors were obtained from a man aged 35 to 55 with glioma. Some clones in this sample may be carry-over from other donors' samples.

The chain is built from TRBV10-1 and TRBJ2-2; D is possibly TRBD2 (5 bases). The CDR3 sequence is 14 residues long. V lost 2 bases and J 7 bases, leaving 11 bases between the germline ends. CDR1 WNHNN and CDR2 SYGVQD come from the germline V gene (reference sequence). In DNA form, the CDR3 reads TGCGCCAGCAGTGAGAGCCGGGCGGGCGGGGAGCTGTTTTTT. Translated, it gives CASSESRAGGELFF.

The CDR3 sequence: CASSYIGQNYGYTF. The CDR3 region has the DNA TGTGCCAGCAGTTACATAGGCCAGAACTATGGCTACACCTTC. This rearrangement joins TRBV6-5 to TRBJ1-2; D remains ambiguous. V lost 2 bases and J lost 2, with 9 bases in between. CDR1 is MNHEY, CDR2 SVGAGI, per germline. The CDR3 extends over 14 amino acids.

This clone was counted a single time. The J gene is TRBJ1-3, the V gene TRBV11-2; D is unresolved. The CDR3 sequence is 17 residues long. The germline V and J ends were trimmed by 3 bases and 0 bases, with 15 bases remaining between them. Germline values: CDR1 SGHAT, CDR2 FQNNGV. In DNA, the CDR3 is TGTGCCAGCAGCTTGGGAAGGCATCCCAGCTCTGGAAACACCATATATTTT. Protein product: CASSLGRHPSSGNTIYF.

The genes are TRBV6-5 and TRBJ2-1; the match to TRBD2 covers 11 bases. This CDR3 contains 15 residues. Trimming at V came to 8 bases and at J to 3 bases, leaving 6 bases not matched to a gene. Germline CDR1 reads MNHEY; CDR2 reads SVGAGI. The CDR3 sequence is CASLPGTSGYNEQFF. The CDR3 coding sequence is TGTGCCAGCCTCCCCGGGACTAGCGGCTACAATGAGCAGTTCTTC.

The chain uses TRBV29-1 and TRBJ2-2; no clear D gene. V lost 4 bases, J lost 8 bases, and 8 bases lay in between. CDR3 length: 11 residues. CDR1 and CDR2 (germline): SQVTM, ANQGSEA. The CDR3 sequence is CSVGEAGELFF. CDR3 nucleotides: TGCAGCGTTGGCGAGGCGGGGGAGCTGTTTTTT.

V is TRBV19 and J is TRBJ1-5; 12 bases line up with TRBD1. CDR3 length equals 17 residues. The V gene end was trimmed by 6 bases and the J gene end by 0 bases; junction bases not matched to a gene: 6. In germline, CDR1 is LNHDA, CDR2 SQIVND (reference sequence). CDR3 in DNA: TGTGCCAGTAGGCCGGGACAGGGGGCATATAGCAATCAGCCCCAGCATTTT. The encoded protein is CASRPGQGAYSNQPQHF. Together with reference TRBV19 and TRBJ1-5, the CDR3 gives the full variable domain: DGGITQSPKYLFRKEGQNVTLSCEQNLNHDAMYWYRQDPGQGLRLIYYSQIVNDFQKGDIAEGYSVSREKKESFPLTVTSAQKNPTAFYLCASRPGQGAYSNQPQHFGDGTRLSIL.

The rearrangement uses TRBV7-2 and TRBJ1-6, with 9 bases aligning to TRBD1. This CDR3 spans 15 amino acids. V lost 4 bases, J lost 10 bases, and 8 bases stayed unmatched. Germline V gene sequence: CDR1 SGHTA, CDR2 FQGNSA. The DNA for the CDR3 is TGTGCCAGCAGCTGGGGGGGACAGGGTAGGTCACCCCTCCACTTT. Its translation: CASSWGGQGRSPLHF.

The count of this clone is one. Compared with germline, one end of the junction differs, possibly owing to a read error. CDR3 sequence (DNA): TGCGCCAGCAGCAAAGACAGGGGTGGCACTGAAGCTTTCTTT. It translates to CASSKDRGGTEAFF. The chain is built from TRBV4-3 and TRBJ1-1; 8 bases map to TRBD1. This CDR3 is built from 14 residues. Germline CDR1 is LGHNA and CDR2 is YSLEER.

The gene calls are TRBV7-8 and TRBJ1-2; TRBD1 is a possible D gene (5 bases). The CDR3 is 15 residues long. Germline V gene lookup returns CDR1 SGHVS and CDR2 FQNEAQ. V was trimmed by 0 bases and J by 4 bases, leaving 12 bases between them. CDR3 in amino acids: CASSLASGGGYGYTF. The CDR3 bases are TGTGCCAGCAGCTTAGCATCCGGGGGTGGCTATGGCTACACCTTC.

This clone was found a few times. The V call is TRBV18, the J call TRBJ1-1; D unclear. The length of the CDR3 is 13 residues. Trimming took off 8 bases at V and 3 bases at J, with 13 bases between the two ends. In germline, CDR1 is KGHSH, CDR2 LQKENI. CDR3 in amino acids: CASGEVRDTEAFF. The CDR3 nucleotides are TGTGCCAGCGGCGAAGTTAGGGACACTGAAGCTTTCTTT.

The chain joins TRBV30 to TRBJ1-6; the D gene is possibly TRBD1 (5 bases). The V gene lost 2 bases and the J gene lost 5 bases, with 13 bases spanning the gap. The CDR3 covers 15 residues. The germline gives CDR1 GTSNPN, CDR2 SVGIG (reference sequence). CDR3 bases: TGTGCCTGGAGTTTTAGGGGCGCGGATAATTCACCCCTCCACTTT. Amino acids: CAWSFRGADNSPLHF.

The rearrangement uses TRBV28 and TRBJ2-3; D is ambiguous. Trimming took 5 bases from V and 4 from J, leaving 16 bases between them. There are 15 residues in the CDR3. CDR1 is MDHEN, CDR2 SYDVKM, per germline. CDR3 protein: CASSTIRIRADTQYF. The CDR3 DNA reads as TGTGCCAGCAGTACAATCCGGATTAGGGCAGATACGCAGTATTTT.

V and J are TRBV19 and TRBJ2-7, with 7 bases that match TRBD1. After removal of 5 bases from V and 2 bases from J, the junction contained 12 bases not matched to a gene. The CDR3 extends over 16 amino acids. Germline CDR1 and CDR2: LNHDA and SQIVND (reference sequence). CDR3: CASSSTGPSSTYEQYF. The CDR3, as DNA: TGTGCCAGTAGTTCGACAGGGCCTTCGTCTACCTACGAGCAGTACTTC.

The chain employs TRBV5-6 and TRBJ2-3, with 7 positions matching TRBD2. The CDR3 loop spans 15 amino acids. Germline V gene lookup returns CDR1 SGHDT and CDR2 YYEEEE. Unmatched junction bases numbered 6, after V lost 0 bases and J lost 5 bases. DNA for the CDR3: TGTGCCAGCAGCTTGGGCGTAGCGGGTGGAGATACGCAGTATTTT. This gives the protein CASSLGVAGGDTQYF.

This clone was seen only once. The CDR3 region has the DNA TGTGCCACCGTGGGGGGACAGGCCAACGTCCTGACTTTC. Encoded protein: CATVGGQANVLTF. The V gene is TRBV15, the J gene TRBJ2-6, with D perhaps matching TRBD1 or TRBD2 (6 bases each). V lost 8 bases to trimming and J lost 6 bases, with 11 bases between them. The CDR3 extends over 13 amino acids. Germline CDR1 is LNHNV and CDR2 is YYDKDF (reference sequence).

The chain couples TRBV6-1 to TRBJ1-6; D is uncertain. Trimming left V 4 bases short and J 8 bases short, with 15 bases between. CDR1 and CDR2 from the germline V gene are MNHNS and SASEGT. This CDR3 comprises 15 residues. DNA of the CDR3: TGTGCCAGCAGTGGTTCTCGGGGAGGGCATTCACCCCTCCACTTT. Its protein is CASSGSRGGHSPLHF.

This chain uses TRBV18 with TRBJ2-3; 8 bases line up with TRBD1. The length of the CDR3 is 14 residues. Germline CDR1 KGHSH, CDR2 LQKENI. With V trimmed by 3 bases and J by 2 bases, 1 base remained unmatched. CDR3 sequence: CASSPTGVTDTQYF. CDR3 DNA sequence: TGTGCCAGCTCACCGACAGGGGTCACAGATACGCAGTATTTT. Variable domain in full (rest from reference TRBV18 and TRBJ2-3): NAGVMQNPRHLVRRRGQEARLRCSPMKGHSHVYWYRQLPEEGLKFMVYLQKENIIDESGMPKERFSAEFPKEGPSILRIQQVVRGDSAAYFCASSPTGVTDTQYFGPGTRLTVL.

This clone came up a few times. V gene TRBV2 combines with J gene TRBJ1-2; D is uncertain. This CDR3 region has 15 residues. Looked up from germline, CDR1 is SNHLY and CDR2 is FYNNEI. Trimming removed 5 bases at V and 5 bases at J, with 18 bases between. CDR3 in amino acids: CASSPLREGSYGYTF. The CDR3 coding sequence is TGTGCCAGCAGTCCCCTGAGGGAGGGTAGTTATGGCTACACCTTC. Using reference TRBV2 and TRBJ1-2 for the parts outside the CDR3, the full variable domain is EPEVTQTPSHQVTQMGQEVILRCVPISNHLYFYWYRQILGQKVEFLVSFYNNEISEKSEIFDDQFSVERPDGSNFTLKIRSTKLEDSAMYFCASSPLREGSYGYTFGSGTRLTVV.

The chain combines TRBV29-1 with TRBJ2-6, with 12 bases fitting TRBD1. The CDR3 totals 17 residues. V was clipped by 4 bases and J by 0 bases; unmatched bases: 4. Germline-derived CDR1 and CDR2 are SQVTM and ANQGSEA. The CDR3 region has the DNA TGCAGCGTTGGGGACAGGGGGCGCGGCTCTGGGGCCAACGTCCTGACTTTC. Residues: CSVGDRGRGSGANVLTF.

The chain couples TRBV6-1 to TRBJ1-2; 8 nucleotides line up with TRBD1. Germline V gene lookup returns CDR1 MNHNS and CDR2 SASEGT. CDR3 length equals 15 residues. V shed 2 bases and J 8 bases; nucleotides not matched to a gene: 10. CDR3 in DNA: TGTGCCAGCAGTGAAATGGGACAGGTATATGGCGGCTACACCTTC. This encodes CASSEMGQVYGGYTF.

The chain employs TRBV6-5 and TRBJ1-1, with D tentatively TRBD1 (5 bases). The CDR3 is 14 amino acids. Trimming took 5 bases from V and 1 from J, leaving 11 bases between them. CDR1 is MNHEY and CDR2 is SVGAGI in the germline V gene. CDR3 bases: TGTGCCAGCAGTGCACATCAGGGGAACACTGAAGCTTTCTTT. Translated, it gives CASSAHQGNTEAFF.

The CDR3 loop is CATSSGGNYGYTF. The CDR3 DNA reads as TGTGCCACCAGCTCGGGGGGTAACTATGGCTACACCTTC. The chain links TRBV15 to TRBJ1-2; perhaps TRBD1 as D (5 bases). CDR1 LNHNV and CDR2 YYDKDF come from the germline V gene (reference sequence). The CDR3 is 13 residues long. Trimming cost V 5 bases and J 1 base, with 8 bases left between them.

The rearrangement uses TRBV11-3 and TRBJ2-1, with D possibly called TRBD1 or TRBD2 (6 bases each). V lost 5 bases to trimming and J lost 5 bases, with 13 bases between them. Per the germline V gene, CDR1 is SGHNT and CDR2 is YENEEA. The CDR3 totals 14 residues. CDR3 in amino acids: CASSTPGGHNEQFF. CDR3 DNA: TGTGCCAGCAGCACACCCGGGGGCCACAATGAGCAGTTCTTC.